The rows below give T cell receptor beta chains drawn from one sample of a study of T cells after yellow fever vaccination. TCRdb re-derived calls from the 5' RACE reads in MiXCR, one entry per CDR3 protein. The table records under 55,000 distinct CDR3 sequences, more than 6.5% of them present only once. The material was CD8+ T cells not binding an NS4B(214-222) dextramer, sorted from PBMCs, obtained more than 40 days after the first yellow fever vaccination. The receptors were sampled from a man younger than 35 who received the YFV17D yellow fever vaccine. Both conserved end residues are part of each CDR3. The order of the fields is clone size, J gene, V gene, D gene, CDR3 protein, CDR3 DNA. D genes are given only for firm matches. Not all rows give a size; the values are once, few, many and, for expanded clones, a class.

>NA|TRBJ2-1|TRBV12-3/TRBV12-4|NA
CTSSLSNEQFF
TGTACCAGCAGTTTATCGAATGAGCAGTTCTTC
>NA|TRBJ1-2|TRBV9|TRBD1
CASSVHKGTGDLDYGYTF
TGTGCCAGCAGCGTCCACAAGGGGACAGGGGATTTGGACTATGGCTACACCTTC
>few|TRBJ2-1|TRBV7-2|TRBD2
CASSPGGSGGFNEQFF
TGTGCCAGCAGCCCCGGTGGGAGCGGGGGGTTCAATGAGCAGTTCTTC
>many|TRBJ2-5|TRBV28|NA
CASGPGTQYF
TGTGCCAGCGGACCAGGGACCCAGTACTTC
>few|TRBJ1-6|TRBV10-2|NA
CASNDIRGSNSPLHF
TGCGCCAGCAATGACATTAGGGGGTCTAATTCACCCCTCCACTTT
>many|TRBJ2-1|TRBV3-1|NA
CASSQEGGDEQFF
TGTGCCAGCAGCCAAGAGGGTGGGGACGAGCAGTTCTTC
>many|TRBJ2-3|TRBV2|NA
CASRATSDSTDTQYF
TGTGCCAGCAGGGCTACGTCGGATAGCACAGATACGCAGTATTTT
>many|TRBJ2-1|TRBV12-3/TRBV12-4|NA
CASSSGKGRNEQFF
TGTGCCAGCAGTTCAGGGAAGGGTCGGAATGAGCAGTTCTTC
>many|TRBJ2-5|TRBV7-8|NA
CASSLARGGVMETQYF
TGTGCCAGCAGCTTAGCGCGTGGGGGTGTGATGGAGACCCAGTACTTC
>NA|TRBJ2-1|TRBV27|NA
CASSLSRGSYNEQFF
TGTGCCAGCAGTTTATCGCGGGGATCCTACAATGAGCAGTTCTTC
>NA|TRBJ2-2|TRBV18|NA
CASSPGVRPKIAGELFF
TGTGCCAGCTCACCAGGGGTAAGACCGAAGATTGCCGGGGAGCTGTTTTTT
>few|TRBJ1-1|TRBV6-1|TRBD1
CASTRQGNTEAFF
TGTGCCAGCACTCGACAGGGGAACACTGAAGCTTTCTTT
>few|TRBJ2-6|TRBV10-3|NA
CAIMATQGRSGANVLTF
TGTGCCATAATGGCAACCCAGGGGCGCTCTGGGGCCAACGTCCTGACTTTC
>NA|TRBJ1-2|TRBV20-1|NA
CSARDQGMGYGYTF
TGCAGTGCTAGAGATCAGGGAATGGGGTATGGCTACACCTTC
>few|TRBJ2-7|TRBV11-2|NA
CASSLEGVVSYEQYF
TGTGCCAGCAGCTTAGAGGGGGTAGTCTCCTACGAGCAGTACTTC
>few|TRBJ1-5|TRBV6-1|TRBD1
CASSETGTGIQPQHF
TGTGCCAGCAGTGAAACCGGGACAGGGATTCAGCCCCAGCATTTT
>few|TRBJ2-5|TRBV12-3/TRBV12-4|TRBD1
CASSSDRDQETQYF
TGTGCCAGCAGTTCAGACAGGGACCAAGAGACCCAGTACTTC
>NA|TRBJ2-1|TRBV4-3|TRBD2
CASSQDIASGSSSYNEQFF
TGCGCCAGCAGCCAAGATATTGCTAGCGGGTCGAGCTCCTACAATGAGCAGTTCTTC
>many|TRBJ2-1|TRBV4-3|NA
CASSFGGAEQFF
TGCGCCAGCAGCTTTGGGGGGGCTGAGCAGTTCTTC
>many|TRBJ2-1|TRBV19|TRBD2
CASSITAGDYNEQFF
TGTGCCAGTAGTATAACGGCGGGGGACTACAATGAGCAGTTCTTC
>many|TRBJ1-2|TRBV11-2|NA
CASSLRGRQLDGYTF
TGTGCCAGCAGCTTGCGGGGACGCCAACTGGATGGCTACACCTTC
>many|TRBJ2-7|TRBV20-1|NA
CSGSSLMGDSYEQYF
TGCAGTGGGTCGAGCCTCATGGGAGATTCCTACGAGCAGTACTTC
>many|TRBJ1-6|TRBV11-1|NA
CASSLYGTDNSPLHF
TGTGCCAGCAGCCTTTACGGGACCGATAATTCACCCCTCCACTTT
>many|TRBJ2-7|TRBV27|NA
CASSFQGRQLEQYF
TGTGCCAGCAGTTTTCAGGGACGGCAGTTAGAGCAGTACTTC
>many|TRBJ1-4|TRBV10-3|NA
CAISKTGRGSTEKLFF
TGTGCCATCAGTAAGACCGGGAGAGGGTCTACGGAAAAACTGTTTTTT
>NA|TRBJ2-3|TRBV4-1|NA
CASSQDRGRGGWGYF
TGCGCCAGCAGCCAAGATCGGGGTAGGGGGGGCTGGGGGTATTTT
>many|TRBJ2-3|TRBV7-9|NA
CASSLDKSTDTQYF
TGTGCCAGCAGCTTAGACAAAAGCACAGATACGCAGTATTTT
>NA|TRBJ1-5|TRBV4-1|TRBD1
CASSHGQGNQPQHF
TGCGCCAGCAGCCATGGACAGGGGAATCAGCCCCAGCATTTT
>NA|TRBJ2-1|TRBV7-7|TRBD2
CASSLVAGGRDEQFF
TGTGCTAGCAGCTTAGTAGCGGGGGGCAGAGATGAGCAGTTCTTC
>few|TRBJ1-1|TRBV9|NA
CASSVEGPEAFF
TGTGCCAGCAGCGTAGAGGGGCCCGAAGCTTTCTTT
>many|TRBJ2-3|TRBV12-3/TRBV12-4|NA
CASSFSPDTQYF
TGTGCCAGCAGTTTCTCACCTGATACGCAGTATTTT
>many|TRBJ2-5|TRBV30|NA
CAWSLQRGGEGLQETQYF
TGTGCCTGGAGCCTTCAAAGGGGGGGTGAGGGGCTCCAAGAGACCCAGTACTTC
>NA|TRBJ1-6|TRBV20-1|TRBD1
CSASRRRTGGFSPLHF
TGCAGTGCTAGCAGACGAAGGACAGGGGGGTTCTCACCCCTCCACTTT
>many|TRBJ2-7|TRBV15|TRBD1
CATSRSGGLISYEQYF
TGTGCCACCAGCAGGTCAGGGGGCCTCATCTCCTACGAGCAGTACTTC
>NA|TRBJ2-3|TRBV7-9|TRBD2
CASSLLAGALNTQYF
TGTGCCAGCAGCTTACTAGCGGGGGCGTTAAATACGCAGTATTTT
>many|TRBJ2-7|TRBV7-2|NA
CASSLWAGYEQYF
TGTGCCAGCAGCTTATGGGCGGGCTACGAGCAGTACTTC
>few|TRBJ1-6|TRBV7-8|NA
CASSFGTGAGSPLHF
TGTGCCAGCAGCTTCGGTACAGGTGCTGGTTCACCCCTCCACTTT
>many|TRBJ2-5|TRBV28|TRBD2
CASSSGLAVEETQYF
TGTGCCAGCAGTTCGGGACTAGCGGTTGAAGAGACCCAGTACTTC
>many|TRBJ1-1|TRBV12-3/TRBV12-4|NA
CASYPGHEAFF
TGTGCCAGCTACCCGGGGCATGAAGCTTTCTTT
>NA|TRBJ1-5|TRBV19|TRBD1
CASSGGGESNQPQHF
TGTGCCAGTAGCGGAGGGGGCGAGAGCAATCAGCCCCAGCATTTT
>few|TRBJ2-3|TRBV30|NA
CAWSVQGRSSTDTQYF
TGTGCCTGGAGTGTACAAGGGAGATCTAGCACAGATACGCAGTATTTT
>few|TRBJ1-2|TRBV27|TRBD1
CASSPGQGPGYTF
TGTGCCAGCAGTCCGGGACAGGGTCCAGGCTACACCTTC
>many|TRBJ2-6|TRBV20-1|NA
CSARDLDTLSGANVLTF
TGCAGTGCTAGAGATCTCGACACCCTCTCTGGGGCCAACGTCCTGACTTTC
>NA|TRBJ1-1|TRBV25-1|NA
CASRGRGQDIEAFF
TGTGCCAGCAGAGGCCGAGGACAAGACATTGAAGCTTTCTTT
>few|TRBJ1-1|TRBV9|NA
CASSAPGRGERTEAFF
TGTGCCAGCAGCGCTCCTGGCAGGGGAGAAAGAACTGAAGCTTTCTTT
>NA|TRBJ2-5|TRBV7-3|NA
CASSSAGTLGETQYF
TGTGCCAGCAGCTCCGCCGGGACACTGGGAGAGACCCAGTACTTC
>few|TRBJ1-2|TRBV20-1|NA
CSAREPDRPWNYGYTF
TGCAGTGCTAGAGAACCGGACAGACCCTGGAACTATGGCTACACCTTC
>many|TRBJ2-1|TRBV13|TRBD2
CASSAGLGGNEQFF
TGTGCCAGCAGCGCGGGACTAGGGGGCAATGAGCAGTTCTTC
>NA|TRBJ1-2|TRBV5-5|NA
CASSRNLGNYGYTF
TGTGCCAGCAGCCGTAACCTGGGAAACTATGGCTACACCTTC
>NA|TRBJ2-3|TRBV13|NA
CATQTSTDTQYF
TGTGCCACCCAGACTAGCACAGATACGCAGTATTTT
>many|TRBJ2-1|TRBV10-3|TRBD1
CAISDRTGSSEQFF
TGTGCCATCAGTGACCGGACAGGGTCGAGTGAGCAGTTCTTC
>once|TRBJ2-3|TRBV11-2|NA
CASSPPPLGKDTQYF
TGTGCCAGCAGCCCCCCCCCCCTAGGAAAAGATACGCAGTATTTT
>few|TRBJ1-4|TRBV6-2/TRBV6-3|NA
CASSFLHRQSENEKLFF
TGTGCCAGCAGTTTTCTTCATCGGCAAAGTGAAAATGAAAAACTGTTTTTT